This TCR beta chain came from a study of blood T cells in healthy people across ages. A sample-barcoded 5' primer and a J-beta primer mix were used in a second PCR of about 6 to 12 cycles. Through a template-switch adaptor with 12 random nucleotides, each cDNA molecule received a tag. Via MiXCR, TCRdb re-called the 5' RACE reads, giving one row per CDR3 protein. The sample records 1,300,000 or so distinct CDR3 sequences, around 55% being singletons. This clonotype was detected only a few times. V was pared by 5 bases and J by 2 bases, with 6 bases of the junction left unmatched. The CDR3 sequence is 15 residues long. Germline V lookup: CDR1 MNHEY, CDR2 SVGEGT. Isolated per sample were at least 6 million PBMCs.

The source of this sequence is a man aged 18 to 29 in good health. The genes are TRBV6-2 or TRBV6-3 and TRBJ2-1; TRBD1 matches 7 bases. Sequencing input: blood. CDR3 region: CASSTLGQTYNEQFF. CDR3 coding DNA: TGTGCCAGCAGTACCTTGGGACAGACCTACAATGAGCAGTTCTTC.